The 24 T cell receptor beta chains below all came from one sample that was sequenced in a study of human T cells and chemical hapten exposure. Time point indicated: pre-sensitization, week 0. Indicated treatment: therapeutic diphenylcyclopropenone sensitization with weekly scalp DPC. TCRdb processed the RACE reads anew with MiXCR; each CDR3 protein has one entry. The table has some 360,000 distinct CDR3 sequences, approximately 5.1% seen once. The starting material was whole blood, obtained in connection with sensitization to the hapten diphenylcyclopropenone (DPC). The receptors derive from a woman aged 50 to 60 with alopecia areata. Some clones in this sample may be carry-over from other donors' samples.

This clonotype was counted only a few times. The rearrangement uses TRBV19 and TRBJ1-4; D unclear. Germline CDR1 and CDR2: LNHDA and SQIVND (reference sequence). This CDR3 has 12 amino acids. Between the trimmed V and J ends, which lost 5 bases and 8 bases, there was a span of 9 bases. This chain's CDR3 is CASSEVREKLFF. For the CDR3, the DNA is TGTGCCAGTAGTGAGGTCAGAGAAAAACTGTTTTTT.

Only a few counts were recorded for this clonotype. This chain joins TRBV7-6 and TRBJ2-1; 7 bases are shared with TRBD1. This CDR3 has 18 amino acids. V shed 4 bases, J shed 8 bases, and the junction held 20 bases outside the gene matches. Germline V gene sequence: CDR1 SGHVS, CDR2 FNYEAQ. CDR3 sequence reads: CASSSRQGPATRRDEQFF. CDR3 in DNA: TGTGCCAGCAGCTCGAGACAGGGACCGGCAACCCGACGCGATGAGCAGTTCTTC.

This chain uses TRBV7-2 with TRBJ2-7; no definite D call. Germline lookup yields CDR1 SGHTA and CDR2 FQGNSA. The CDR3 sequence is 14 residues long. V was cut by 5 bases and J by 9 bases, with 20 bases left in between. The CDR3 sequence is CASSPRQEPLRQYF. For the CDR3, the DNA is TGTGCCAGCAGCCCCAGACAAGAACCGTTACGGCAGTACTTC.

The CDR3 region is CASSLDPDRVNTEAFF. In nucleotides, the CDR3 is TGCGCCAGCAGCTTGGACCCCGACAGGGTTAACACTGAAGCTTTCTTT. The chain employs TRBV5-1 and TRBJ1-1; 7 nucleotides line up with TRBD1. Germline V gene sequence: CDR1 SGHRS, CDR2 YFSETQ. V shed 0 bases and J 2 bases; nucleotides not matched to a gene: 7. The CDR3 length is 16 residues.

This clonotype was seen at least ten times. The chain employs TRBV11-2 and TRBJ2-6; 7 bases align to TRBD2. Germline V gene sequence: CDR1 SGHAT, CDR2 FQNNGV. CDR3 size: 16 residues. Losses at the gene ends were 4 bases for V and 0 bases for J; bases not matched to a gene: 3. This CDR3 is CASSSRGDSGANVLTF. Here the CDR3 DNA reads TGTGCCAGCAGCTCCCGGGGGGACTCTGGGGCCAACGTCCTGACTTTC.

This clonotype was picked up many times. V usage is TRBV9 and J usage is TRBJ2-6; a weak D match, TRBD1 (5 bases). This CDR3 contains 17 residues. Trimming pared 4 bases from V and 0 bases from J, leaving 14 bases between. CDR1 and CDR2 (germline): SGDLS, YYNGEE. CDR3 in amino acids: CASSWGRFLSGANVLTF. CDR3 in DNA: TGTGCCAGCAGCTGGGGCAGGTTCCTCTCTGGGGCCAACGTCCTGACTTTC.

The rearrangement links TRBV5-1 to TRBJ2-7; no clear D. V dropped 3 bases and J dropped 7 bases, with 29 bases sitting between them. The germline V gene encodes CDR1 SGHRS and CDR2 YFSETQ. The CDR3 has 18 residues. The CDR3, as DNA: TGCGCCAGCAGCTCCCACTTTAGTGACGGAACTTTCCTCACGGAGCAGTACTTC. It translates to CASSSHFSDGTFLTEQYF.

This clonotype was counted many times. The chain links TRBV7-9 to TRBJ2-7; D is unresolved. V was pared by 3 bases and J by 5 bases, with 5 bases between. The CDR3 extends over 11 amino acids. CDR1 and CDR2 (germline): SEHNR, FQNEAQ (reference sequence). As DNA, the CDR3 is TGTGCCAGCAGCTTCAACCACGAGCAGTACTTC. Translating it yields CASSFNHEQYF.

This clonotype was detected many times. This chain connects TRBV29-1 to TRBJ2-6; possibly TRBD1 for D (6 bases). Germline V gene lookup returns CDR1 SQVTM and CDR2 ANQGSEA. V lost 4 bases and J 0 bases, leaving 7 bases between the germline ends. CDR3 size: 14 residues. The CDR3 sequence is CSVGGGSGANVLTF. Here the CDR3 DNA reads TGCAGCGTTGGAGGGGGCTCTGGGGCCAACGTCCTGACTTTC.

This clonotype was seen repeatedly, ten times or more. The rearrangement joins TRBV6-6 to TRBJ2-7; 8 nucleotides match TRBD1. V lost 6 bases and J lost 3; bases outside the gene matches: 7. The CDR3 covers 14 residues. Germline V CDR1 and CDR2: MNHNY, SVGAGI (reference sequence). CDR3 amino acids: CASRQQGDHYEQYF. DNA for the CDR3: TGTGCCAGCAGACAACAGGGGGACCACTACGAGCAGTACTTC.

In its sample, this clonotype was seen many times. The chain couples TRBV9 to TRBJ2-7; D may correspond to TRBD1 or TRBD2 (6 bases each). The CDR3 runs 14 residues. The germline gives CDR1 SGDLS, CDR2 YYNGEE. The V gene lost 4 bases and the J gene lost 6 bases, with 17 bases spanning the gap. The CDR3 is CASSPPRGESEQYF. In DNA, the CDR3 is TGTGCCAGCAGCCCCCCTAGGGGGGAGAGCGAGCAGTACTTC.

The chain employs TRBV29-1 and TRBJ1-1; 7 nucleotides align to TRBD1. V shed 5 bases, J shed 3 bases, and the junction held 6 bases outside the gene matches. There are 13 residues in the CDR3. Germline V gene data show CDR1 as SQVTM and CDR2 as ANQGSEA. CDR3 sequence (DNA): TGCAGCGTTCACGACAGGGAGGACACTGAAGCTTTCTTT. It specifies CSVHDREDTEAFF.

The table lists this clonotype with many counts. This chain links TRBV29-1 with TRBJ1-2; D ambiguous. This CDR3 is 14 amino acids long. The germline CDR1 and CDR2 sequences are SQVTM and ANQGSEA. Deletions cut 1 base from V and 1 base from J, with 10 bases between. CDR3 bases: TGCAGCGTTGAAGGCGCAGAAGATAACTATGGCTACACCTTC. Protein product: CSVEGAEDNYGYTF.

This clonotype was observed a handful of times. This chain uses TRBV3-1 with TRBJ2-3, with 8 bases lining up with TRBD2. V dropped 4 bases and J dropped 2; count of bases not matched to a gene: 8. Germline assignment: CDR1 LGHDT and CDR2 YNNKEL (reference sequence). The CDR3 loop spans 16 amino acids. The CDR3 is CASSRRGAGATDTQYF. The CDR3 bases are TGTGCCAGCAGCCGGCGGGGAGCGGGGGCCACAGATACGCAGTATTTT.

The table lists this clonotype with many counts. The CDR3 DNA reads TGCGCCAGCAGCTTGGATCAGGGGAGCGGCACCTTC. Its translation is CASSLDQGSGTF. V gene TRBV5-1 combines with J gene TRBJ1-2; tentatively, D is TRBD1 (6 bases). This CDR3 has 12 residues. V was trimmed by 0 bases and J by 13 bases, leaving 13 bases between them. Germline CDR1 is SGHRS and CDR2 is YFSETQ.

In this sample, this clonotype turned up many times. The chain combines TRBV20-1 with TRBJ2-1; TRBD2 aligns across 8 bases. Germline-derived CDR1 and CDR2 are DFQATT and SNEGSKA (reference sequence). J gave up 4 bases and V 6 bases, and 14 bases lay outside the gene matches. CDR3 length: 16 amino acids. CDR3 amino acids: CSALRRASGSYNEQFF. The CDR3 bases are TGCAGTGCCCTCCGCCGGGCCAGCGGGAGTTACAATGAGCAGTTCTTC.

At least ten counts were recorded for this clonotype. The V and J genes are TRBV7-2 and TRBJ2-5; 13 bases map to TRBD2. This CDR3 has 15 residues. Germline CDR1 reads SGHTA; CDR2 reads FQGNSA. Trimming took 6 bases from V and 5 from J; bases not matched to a gene: 6. CDR3 region: CASRLTSGGRETQYF. The CDR3 region has the DNA TGTGCCAGCAGACTGACTAGCGGGGGGCGGGAGACCCAGTACTTC.

This clonotype was observed at least ten times. The chain recombines TRBV10-3 with TRBJ2-3; 8 bases line up with TRBD2. V lost 4 bases, J lost 9 bases, and 9 bases stayed unmatched. There are 14 residues in the CDR3. Germline loops: CDR1 ENHRY, CDR2 SYGVKD. Here the CDR3 DNA reads TGTGCCATCAGTGCAGCGGGGGTCGCCGGGACGCAGTATTTT. As protein: CAISAAGVAGTQYF.

This clonotype was recorded many times. The chain carries TRBV12-3 or TRBV12-4 and TRBJ2-1; no reliable D call. The CDR3 spans 14 residues. The V end was cut by 2 bases, the J end by 6 bases, with 11 bases between. Here the CDR3 DNA reads TGTGCCAGCAGTTTACTTGGACCCTTCAATGAGCAGTTCTTC. It specifies CASSLLGPFNEQFF.

This clonotype was seen a few times. J is TRBJ1-5 and V is TRBV15; 7 nucleotides agree with TRBD1. CDR1 and CDR2 (germline): LNHNV, YYDKDF (reference sequence). This CDR3 has 14 residues. V lost 3 bases and J lost 3; bases outside the gene matches: 2. The DNA of the CDR3 is TGTGCCACCAGCAGGACAGGGTCCAATCAGCCCCAGCATTTT. The encoded protein is CATSRTGSNQPQHF.

A few counts support this clonotype. The chain employs TRBV13 and TRBJ1-5; D unclear. Per germline, CDR1 PRHDT and CDR2 FYEKMQ (reference sequence). Trimming removed 0 bases from V and 5 bases from J, with 5 bases in between. This CDR3 spans 13 amino acids. The CDR3 DNA reads TGTGCCAGCAGCTTAGGGCCACATCAGCCCCAGCATTTT. This sequence encodes CASSLGPHQPQHF.

This clonotype appeared many times. The chain is built from TRBV20-1 and TRBJ2-1, with TRBD1 identical over 8 bases. Germline-derived CDR1 and CDR2 are DFQATT and SNEGSKA (reference sequence). V shed 2 bases and J 9 bases; nucleotides not matched to a gene: 9. The CDR3 covers 14 residues. CDR3 coding DNA: TGCAGTGCTAGACGAGGACAGGGTACGAGTGAGCAGTTCTTC. This sequence encodes CSARRGQGTSEQFF.

V is TRBV7-8 and J is TRBJ1-1; D is perhaps TRBD1 (6 bases). Germline CDR1 reads SGHVS; CDR2 reads FQNEAQ. This CDR3 is 11 amino acids long. Deletions cut 4 bases from V and 9 bases from J, with 9 bases between. The DNA for the CDR3 is TGTGCCAGCAGCTGGGGGGCTCAAGCTTTCTTT. It is translated as CASSWGAQAFF.

This clonotype was seen many times. The chain is built from TRBV5-1 and TRBJ2-7; D might be TRBD2 (6 bases). This CDR3 comprises 17 residues. V lost 0 bases and J lost 2, with 18 bases in between. Germline V gene data show CDR1 as SGHRS and CDR2 as YFSETQ. CDR3 region: CASSLDLASAKPYEQYF. DNA for the CDR3: TGCGCCAGCAGCTTGGATCTGGCTAGCGCAAAACCCTACGAGCAGTACTTC.